This T cell receptor beta chain was observed in a study of Graves' ophthalmopathy and Graves' hyperthyroidism (dated by TCRdb to between 2017 and 2018). For the study in its entirety: Peripheral blood was collected at initial diagnosis, before any treatment. To tell Graves' ophthalmopathy apart from Graves' hyperthyroidism, and to predict which patients would progress to ophthalmopathy, the study relied on TCR beta repertoire signatures. In total, 135 blood samples were TCR-sequenced: 43 ophthalmopathy, 80 or so hyperthyroidism and approximately 17 hyperthyroidism-to-ophthalmopathy patients. To explore V-J signatures that distinguish ophthalmopathy from hyperthyroidism, a discovery set of around 100 patients was enrolled, made up of around 40 with ophthalmopathy and 57 with stable hyperthyroidism. An independent validation cohort was composed of around 19 hyperthyroidism patients and more than 15 patients who later progressed from hyperthyroidism to ophthalmopathy. T-cell repertoires of thyroid tissue and blood were compared in over 5 hyperthyroidism patients. After sampling, hyperthyroidism patients received methimazole starting at 30 mg daily, and ophthalmopathy patients received high-dose intravenous methylprednisolone. The 100 or so discovery patients were divided at random into training and test sets in a 7:3 ratio. The paper as a whole reports these results and caveats: Among expanded thyroid clonotypes with frequency above 0.001, most also showed up in blood, which suggests that blood repertoires may reflect the thyroid immune response. Sample size was not predetermined statistically, and investigators were not blinded to group allocation. In cross-validation, the 13-signature model distinguished ophthalmopathy from stable hyperthyroidism with less than 90% sensitivity and around 83% specificity, while in the test set the corresponding values were approximately 80% and 75%. In validation, the model predicted ophthalmopathy progression with 70.59% sensitivity and about 77% specificity; 12 predicted patients were CT-confirmed with GO in a median of about 6.2 months.

Ophthalmopathy patients were characterized by moderately to severely active disease, a Clinical Activity Score of at least 3, a NOSPECS grade of at least 4, and a disease duration under 3 months. Patients with other autoimmune diseases, uncontrolled infections, pregnancy or lactation were excluded. Diagnosis was based on clinical symptoms, serum thyroxine, TRAb, thyroid ultrasound and orbital computed tomography. Using Ficoll-Paque density gradient centrifugation, PBMCs were isolated from about 9.4 ml of fresh peripheral blood. Total RNA was extracted using Trizol reagent, and RNA quality was checked on an Agilent 2100 Bioanalyzer. This clonotype was detected ten times or more. Its binding antigen is unknown. No quality values exist for individual bases; no much larger clone is one base distant. As encoded in the germline V gene (reference sequence), CDR1 is LNHNV while CDR2 is YYDKDF. Cut back by 5 bases and 4 bases, the V and J ends lie 11 bases apart. The CDR3 measures 13 amino acids from cysteine to phenylalanine. Of the read, only the CDR3 DNA is kept; its 39 bases are in frame from base 1.

For repertoire sequencing, TCR beta CDR3 regions were amplified from RNA transcripts. The first round of RT-PCR was done with HTBI primers and the Qiagen OneStep RT-PCR kit, and was followed by a second round of multiplex PCR, then size selection and purification. The libraries underwent paired-end sequencing with 100 bp reads on an Illumina HiSeq2000. In the original analysis: SOAPnuke was used to process the reads, throwing out any read that had adapters, had uncalled bases, had a mean Phred below 15, or lacked an exact constant-primer or identifier match. COPE v1.2.5 was used to merge the high-quality paired reads. Each unique nucleotide sequence was defined as a clonotype, and clonotypes were aligned to IMGT TRB V, D and J references with MiTCR v1.1. Analysis was restricted to V-J combinations with a frequency above 0.0001, which covered just over 98% of repertoires. For each V-J combination, a TCR clonal expansion and chaos score was defined as the ratio of F50 clonal expansion to chaos observed in the TCRdist matrix. Welch's t-statistics and random forest were used to reduce features to about a dozen V-J combinations, which were fed into a naive Bayes classifier. The Morisita-Horn index was used to measure how similar the thyroid and blood repertoires were. The public sequencing data were trimmed at Q25 with fastp and processed into clonotypes with MiXCR by TCRdb, which kept only in-frame beta chains. One record per CDR3 amino acid sequence lists the most common genes and DNA. These V and J calls derive from TCRdb rather than the authors' analysis. The sample table records 450,000 or so distinct CDR3 sequences; roughly 14% of these occur just once. More than 8.5% of the sample comes from the top ten.

Source material: blood. The rearrangement combines TRBV15 with TRBJ1-1, with the D gene not clear enough to name. The source is a woman in her twenties or thirties with Graves' ophthalmopathy. Donor details come from another sample of the same person, matched by shared clones. The CDR3 has the sequence CATSAAVATEAFF. The DNA reads as follows: TGTGCCACCAGCGCCGCCGTGGCCACTGAAGCTTTCTTT.